The sequence of this T cell receptor beta chain was determined in a study of cytomegalovirus exposure and HLA in healthy donors (TCRdb year 2017). Looking at the study overall: According to an earlier analysis of 587 of the donors, 150 million to 200 million T cells yielded roughly 110 million unique TCR beta sequences and roughly 280 Gb of sequence data. Roughly 290 gigabases of sequencing data and approximately 92 million unique TCR sequences made up an early release that covered nearly 650 HLA-typed donors. Among the roughly 390 genotyped donors, approximately 76% belonged to the genetic ancestry cluster associated with self-reported Caucasian donors. The study was designed to test whether signatures of past pathogen exposure could be identified by cataloging public T cell receptors. The study used immunosequencing to profile the T cell repertoires of several hundred subjects and linked those repertoires to cytomegalovirus serostatus. In addition to the first cohort of around 670 subjects, a separate validation cohort of 120 different subjects was used. High-throughput TCR immunosequencing, statistical association of individual TCRs with disease status, and machine learning were combined to predict cytomegalovirus infection status. To study patterns of TCR occurrence, a later analysis re-analyzed previously published TCR beta repertoires from 550 to 800 donors and added high-resolution HLA genotyping. Rather than using new phenotypic data, the later analysis identified candidate immune exposures from TCR beta sequences and from how often those sequences occurred across donors. To decide whether each TCR beta V gene segment behaved as functional or pseudogenic, an earlier analysis of 587 of the donors relied on high-throughput TCR beta sequencing. Donor age, sex, ethnicity and CMV serostatus were compiled together with the repertoire data. A later genetic analysis used genome-wide SNP genotypes for about 55% of the 666 donors, treating that subset as a discovery cohort. All discovery cohort repertoires had been generated on a single sequencing platform. HLA typing included class I and class II loci at four-digit resolution. The number of typed donors differed by locus: roughly 620-630 for A, B, C, DRB1 and DQB1; 500 to 550 for DQA1; around 580 for DPA1; and around 490 for DPB1. Because of strong linkage in the cohort, 5 or 6 DR-DQ haplotypes were treated as single units for association and clustering. Among about 400 genotyped donors of the cohort, an average of roughly 230,000 unique TCR beta nucleotide sequences was sequenced per donor, of which about 19% were non-productive.

The cysteine opens and the phenylalanine closes a CDR3 of 16 amino acids. The kept DNA is CDR3 alone, 48 bases in frame from the first base. V has 3 bases trimmed and J has 4 bases trimmed; junction bases matching no gene number 5. CDR1 KGHSH and CDR2 LQKENI are derived from the germline V gene. The cohort comprised 666 healthy bone marrow donors. All cohort members were sampled while nominally healthy, although unrecorded immune exposures were likely present. The donor tested CMV seronegative, placing the donor among the 352 seronegative members of the cohort. Every donor gave a peripheral blood sample, and the peripheral blood mononuclear cells from that sample were used for TCR beta sequencing. Genomic DNA was extracted from the blood cell samples with the Qiagen DNeasy Blood Extraction Kit. Libraries came from the immunoSEQ multiplex PCR assay. For the multiplex PCR, a mixture combining 60 forward primers for TCR Vbeta segments and 13 reverse primers for TCR Jbeta segments was used. The CDR3 region of rearranged TCR beta genes was amplified from genomic DNA by a multiplex PCR assay. Amplified TCR beta libraries were sequenced as 87-base-pair reads on the Illumina HiSeq System. The original methods were these. In a later analysis, approximately 74 million unique TCR beta chains were counted across the 650 to 750 repertoires, and about 9.9 million of these chains were shared by at least two donors. Raw reads were error-corrected and collapsed into unique sequences with a nearest-neighbor algorithm that merged closely related sequences to remove PCR and sequencing errors. To assign V, D and J gene segments, CDR3 sequences were aligned to IMGT reference sequences. For a sequence to be retained, a match of at least six nucleotides to both a V gene segment and a J gene segment was required. Rearrangements were classified as productive when the CDR3 lacked stop codons and remained in frame with V and J, and all other rearrangements were classified as non-productive. Following IMGT convention, CDR3 was defined as the stretch from the second conserved V-encoded cysteine to the conserved J-encoded phenylalanine. Sequences without an unambiguous match to a single V gene segment were excluded from the earlier analysis of almost 600 of the donors. In an earlier analysis of some 590 of the donors, a V segment was called functional when productive rearrangements were above 56.7%, and segregating when the standard deviation between donors exceeded 5%. A statistical classification framework was built for diagnosing cytomegalovirus status from the catalog of TCR beta chain sequences. In a later analysis, V and J genes were assigned by comparing TCR nucleotide sequences against IMGT/GENE-DB human TR gene sequences. The TCRdist pipeline was used in a later analysis to assign CDR3 sequences and most-parsimonious VDJ recombination scenarios. In a later analysis, each TCR beta chain was defined by its CDR3 amino acid sequence together with its V-gene family, and reads lacking a unique V-gene family were excluded. In a later analysis, 450 to 600 highly shared, low-generation-probability nucleotide sequences were removed to address suspected cross-contamination and a sequencing artifact. For each public chain, a later analysis derived a clonal expansion index from normalized ranks of inferred template counts within each repertoire. A later analysis computed generation probabilities with a VDJ recombination model fitted to out-of-frame rearrangements, and checked the results against IGoR. A later analysis scored TCR-TCR, TCR-HLA and TCR-CMV co-occurrence with hypergeometric tests, applying a repertoire-size bias correction to TCR pairs. In a later analysis, false discovery rates were estimated by permuting HLA or CMV assignments 20 times. A later analysis grouped co-occurring TCRs with DBSCAN, adding TCRdist sequence similarity when clustering within HLA-allele-positive subsets. Repertoires with fewer than 30,000 or more than 120,000 public chains, plus five repertoires with anomalous nucleotide sharing, were excluded from co-occurrence clustering. This is the immuneACCESS table as TCRdb keeps it, with only in-frame sequences that have V and J called. A part of the clones is gone; compared with another copy, unresolved V genes explain less than half, and the rest is unexplained. Clonal size and the V and J genes are those of that table, whereas D and trimming came from the DNA. The sample table records roughly 60,000 clones; roughly 77% of these occur just once. The ten largest clones add up to 4.5% to 6% of the sample.

Overall results and qualifications from the work: A later genetic analysis reported fewer N-insertions in productive TCRs among donors in an Asian-associated ancestry cluster than the 666-donor mean. Most TCR sequences were observed very rarely across donors, whereas some public TCRs were present in many individuals. In an earlier analysis of some 550 of the donors, most TCR beta V segments were observed in productive rearrangements about 87% or about 30% of the time, broadly matching IMGT annotations. The cohort was sequenced for TCR beta chains only, and without alpha or paired-chain data the features that could be detected were limited. In a later analysis, most CMV-associated TCR beta chains were found to appear HLA-restricted, with HLA associations seemingly driven largely by CMV exposure. In a later analysis, HLA-associated TCR beta chains were found to be more clonally expanded and to have lower generation probabilities than equally common non-associated chains. The classifier was reported to diagnose cytomegalovirus status with high specificity and sensitivity in both the original cohort and the validation cohort. Because the 87-base-pair reads could not distinguish some IMGT-functional V segments, including TRBV6-2 and TRBV6-3, those segments were excluded. A further reported finding was that TCR beta sequences accurately predicted the HLA-A and HLA-B alleles for most subjects in the first cohort. When HLA alleles, especially DR and DQ, strongly co-occurred, TCR associations were difficult to assign to individual alleles. According to a later analysis, parvovirus B19, influenza, CMV and Epstein-Barr virus appeared linked to several top co-occurrence clusters. The study gave a list of 150 to 200 TCR beta chains associated with cytomegalovirus. For the cohort, immune exposure information was limited to CMV serostatus. Because counts were too low, seventeen rarely observed V segments, including chromosome 9 orphons, were excluded from the earlier analysis of 587 of the donors. In a later genetic analysis, a missense DCLRE1C variant was associated with V-gene and J-gene trimming of TCR beta chains, and the association was replicated in an independent cohort. The authors suggested that the approach could potentially be generalized to other disease states and immunological phenotypes. A few of the identified cytomegalovirus-associated TCR beta chains were confirmed in vitro to be specific for cytomegalovirus antigens. Linkage disequilibrium might explain the correlated functional status among segregating V segments, but an unknown experimental factor could not be ruled out. According to a later analysis, TCR association rates differed among HLA loci, with DRB1 alleles showing the most associated TCRs and HLA-C alleles showing the fewest. A group of highly shared sequence variants was considered likely to be a technical artifact of the sequencing pipeline. Sequencing depth was assumed to be roughly uniform across donors in the presence/absence analyses, though that assumption may not hold. A later analysis associated some 17,000 TCR beta sequences with specific HLA alleles at a false discovery rate of 0.05. Because HLA typing was missing for some donors at each locus, association tests included only the typed subset.

As to this clone: The specificity of this receptor is unknown. No per-base quality is available; no much larger clone lies one base away.

The chain links TRBV18 with TRBJ1-3; 11 middle bases align to TRBD1. This receptor was identified in a woman in her 30s in good health and CMV-seronegative. The sequenced material came from PBMCs. The DNA sequence is TGTGCCAGCTCACCTTTCGGACAGGGGGCCGGAAACACCATATATTTT. Its protein reads: CASSPFGQGAGNTIYF.